This T cell receptor beta chain appears in the sequencing data of a study of shared clonotypes between healthy human individuals. Germline lookup yields CDR1 SEHNR and CDR2 FQNEAQ (reference sequence). The CDR3 is made up of 11 amino acids. Study-wide results and caveats: Clonotype sharing among donors, it was expected, would be affected by sequencing depth.

With regard to this clone: Its cognate antigen is unknown. One junction end disagrees with the germline gene, perhaps due to a read error.

Clones were sequenced by immunoSEQ multiplex PCR, and TCRdb holds only the in-frame ones, with some missing. The sample consists of some 790,000 clones, over 55% of them appearing once. This receptor was obtained from a woman in her twenties or thirties in good health. The chain is built from TRBV7-9 and TRBJ2-7; 10 positions agree with TRBD1. The specimen was memory CD4+ T cells sorted from blood. Subset of the sample: CD45RA-negative fraction. The CDR3 spells CASSWDRGKIF. CDR3 bases: TGTGCCAGCAGCTGGGACAGGGGCAAAATCTTC.